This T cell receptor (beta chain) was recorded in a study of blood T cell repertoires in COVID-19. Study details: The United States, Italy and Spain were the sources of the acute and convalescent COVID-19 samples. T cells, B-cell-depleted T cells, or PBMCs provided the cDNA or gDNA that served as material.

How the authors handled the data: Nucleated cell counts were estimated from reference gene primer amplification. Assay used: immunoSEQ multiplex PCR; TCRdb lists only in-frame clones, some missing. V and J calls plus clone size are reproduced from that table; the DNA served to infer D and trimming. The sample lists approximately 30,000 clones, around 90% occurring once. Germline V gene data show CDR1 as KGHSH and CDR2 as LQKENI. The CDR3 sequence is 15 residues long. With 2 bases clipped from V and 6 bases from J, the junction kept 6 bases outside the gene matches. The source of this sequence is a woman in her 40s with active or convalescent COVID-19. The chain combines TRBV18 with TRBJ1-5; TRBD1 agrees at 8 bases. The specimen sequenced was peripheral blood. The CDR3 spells CASSPSDRGSQPQHF. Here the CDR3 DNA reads TGTGCCAGCTCACCATCCGACAGGGGAAGTCAGCCCCAGCATTTT. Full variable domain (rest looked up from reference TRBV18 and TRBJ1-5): NAGVMQNPRHLVRRRGQEARLRCSPMKGHSHVYWYRQLPEEGLKFMVYLQKENIIDESGMPKERFSAEFPKEGPSILRIQQVVRGDSAAYFCASSPSDRGSQPQHFGDGTRLSIL.